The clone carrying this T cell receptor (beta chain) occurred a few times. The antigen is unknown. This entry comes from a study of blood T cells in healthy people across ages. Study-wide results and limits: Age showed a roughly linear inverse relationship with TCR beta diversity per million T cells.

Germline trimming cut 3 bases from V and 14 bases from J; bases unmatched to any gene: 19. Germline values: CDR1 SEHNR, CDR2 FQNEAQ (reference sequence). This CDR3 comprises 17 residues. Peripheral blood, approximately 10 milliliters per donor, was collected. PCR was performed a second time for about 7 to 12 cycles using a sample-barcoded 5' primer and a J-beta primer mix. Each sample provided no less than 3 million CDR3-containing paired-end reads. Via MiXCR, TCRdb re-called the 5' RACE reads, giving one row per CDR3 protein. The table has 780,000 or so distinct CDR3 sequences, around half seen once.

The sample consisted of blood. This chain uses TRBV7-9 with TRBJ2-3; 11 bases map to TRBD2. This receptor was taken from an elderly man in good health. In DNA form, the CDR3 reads TGTGCCAGCAGCTTCACTAGCGGGAGTTCCGAACACAGATACGCGTATTTT. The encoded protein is CASSFTSGSSEHRYAYF. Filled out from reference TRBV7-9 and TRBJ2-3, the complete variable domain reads DTGVSQNPRHKITKRGQNVTFRCDPISEHNRLYWYRQTLGQGPEFLTYFQNEAQLEKSRLLSDRFSAERPKGSFSTLEIQRTEQGDSAMYLCASSFTSGSSEHRYAYFGPGTRLTVL.